This TCR beta chain was observed in a study of OX40 agonist ivuxolimab in advanced cancers. Study details: Eligibility rules accepted prior anti-PD-1, anti-PD-L1 or anti-CTLA-4 therapy, and approximately 40% had some.

As for this clone: What it binds is not known.

Study findings and constraints: Antigen specificity was not determined for the expanded peripheral T cells. Among the nonresponders, some also had low normalized T-cell clonal expansion.

Sequencing was performed with immunoSEQ multiplex PCR; in TCRdb, only in-frame clones are kept and a portion is missing. The sample gives some 86,000 clones, about 90% of which show up once; 0.25% to 0.35% is in the top ten. The receptor's source is an adult with an advanced solid tumor such as melanoma, head and neck, liver or kidney cancer. The specimen comprised CD4+ or CD8+ T cells sorted from blood, sampled in a trial of the OX40 agonist ivuxolimab.

The CDR3: CASRPFGLAGQETQYF. The DNA for the CDR3 is TGTGCCAGCAGGCCTTTCGGACTAGCGGGCCAAGAGACCCAGTACTTC. The chain links TRBV2 to TRBJ2-5, with 11 nucleotides matching TRBD2. Germline V lookup: CDR1 SNHLY, CDR2 FYNNEI. The trim removed 6 bases at V and 1 base at J, leaving 7 bases unmatched. The length of the CDR3 is 16 residues.